The rows below give T cell receptor beta chains drawn from one sample of a study of blood T cell repertoires in COVID-19. Method: immunoSEQ multiplex PCR; TCRdb's copy keeps in-frame clones and lacks some. Of 400,000 to 500,000 clones listed, roughly 84% are singletons. Sequenced: PBMCs or T cells enriched from blood (not recorded which). These TCRs come from a woman aged 18-30 years who had been exposed to COVID-19. Each CDR3 is given with its conserved first and last residue. The D gene is left open where the match is weak. Part of the rows lack a size; the others show once, few, many or a class for expanded clones.

v_gene	j_gene	d_gene	abundance	CDR3aa	CDR3nt
TRBV28	TRBJ2-7	TRBD1	-	CASSSAGTGNYEQYF	TGTGCCAGCAGCTCAGCCGGGACAGGAAACTACGAGCAGTACTTC
TRBV9	TRBJ2-2	TRBD2	-	CASSQRTSLNTGELFF	TGTGCCAGCAGCCAACGGACTAGCTTGAACACCGGGGAGCTGTTTTTT
TRBV27	TRBJ2-3	TRBD2	-	CASSHSGRGADTQYF	TGTGCCAGCAGCCATAGCGGGAGGGGAGCAGATACGCAGTATTTT
TRBV12-3/TRBV12-4	TRBJ1-4	-	-	CASSFRGGEKLFF	TGTGCCAGCAGTTTCCGGGGAGGGGAAAAACTGTTTTTT
TRBV28	TRBJ1-3	-	few	CASNRQGSGNTIYF	TGTGCCAGCAACCGCCAGGGGTCTGGAAACACCATATATTTT
TRBV10-3	TRBJ1-5	TRBD1	-	CAISDGQGAGNQPQHF	TGTGCCATCAGTGACGGACAGGGGGCTGGCAATCAGCCCCAGCATTTT
TRBV28	TRBJ2-1	-	once	CASVQAAEISNEQFF	TGTGCCAGCGTTCAGGCAGCGGAAATTAGCAATGAGCAGTTCTTC
TRBV5-8	TRBJ2-1	TRBD2	-	CASSHGLAEGNEQFF	TGTGCCAGCAGCCACGGACTAGCCGAAGGAAATGAGCAGTTCTTC
TRBV18	TRBJ2-2	TRBD2	-	CASSPGTSGQFANTGELFF	TGTGCCAGCTCACCCGGGACTAGCGGGCAGTTCGCGAACACCGGGGAGCTGTTTTTT
TRBV9	TRBJ1-1	-	-	CASSRFEETEAFF	TGTGCCAGCAGTAGATTCGAGGAGACTGAAGCTTTCTTT
TRBV25-1	TRBJ1-1	-	-	CASSVGHMNTEAFF	TGTGCCAGCAGTGTGGGACATATGAACACTGAAGCTTTCTTT
TRBV6-5	TRBJ1-6	TRBD1	-	CASSYTGQGNSPLHF	TGTGCCAGCAGTTACACGGGACAGGGGAATTCACCCCTCCACTTT